A selection of T cell receptor beta chains follows, all from one sample in a study of B cell selection in AIRE deficiency. This table comes from immunoSEQ multiplex PCR, and its TCRdb copy is limited to in-frame clones, with some not included. The sample includes around 18,000 clones, around 93% of them seen just once. Source material: CD4+CD25+ Tregs sorted from PBMCs. The receptors originated from a human donor in good health. The CDR3 runs from the conserved cysteine through the conserved F or W. The D gene is left open where the match is weak. Clone sizes are given selectively: once, few, many, or a class where the clone is expanded.

clone_size j_call d_call v_call cdr3_aa cdr3_nt
. TRBJ1-2 . TRBV6-6 CASNEQPYGYTF TGTGCCAGCAACGAACAGCCCTATGGCTACACCTTC
. TRBJ2-7 TRBD2 TRBV18 CASSPGLAGGYEQYF TGTGCCAGCTCACCCGGACTAGCGGGAGGATACGAGCAGTACTTC
. TRBJ2-3 TRBD2 TRBV27 CASSWLAESTDTQYF TGTGCCAGCAGTTGGCTAGCGGAGAGCACAGATACGCAGTATTTT
once TRBJ2-1 TRBD2 TRBV10-3 CAISGSGTRNEQFF TGTGCCATCAGTGGTAGCGGGACGAGAAATGAGCAGTTCTTC
. TRBJ2-7 . TRBV4-3 CASSQDAQRSYEQYF TGCGCCAGCAGCCAAGATGCTCAGAGGTCGTACGAGCAGTACTTC
once TRBJ2-7 . TRBV20-1 CSGEQAYEQYF TGCAGTGGGGAGCAGGCCTACGAGCAGTACTTC
. TRBJ2-6 . TRBV15 CATSLTGSGANVLTF TGTGCCACCAGCCTAACAGGGTCTGGGGCCAACGTCCTGACTTTC
. TRBJ2-5 TRBD1 TRBV5-1 CASSPRDREETQYF TGCGCCAGCAGCCCGCGGGACAGGGAAGAGACCCAGTACTTC
. TRBJ2-7 . TRBV5-1 CASSPGITYEQYF TGCGCCAGCAGTCCTGGGATCACCTACGAGCAGTACTTC
. TRBJ2-5 TRBD2 TRBV5-6 CASSLVASGKETQYF TGTGCCAGCAGCTTGGTGGCTAGCGGGAAAGAGACCCAGTACTTC
. TRBJ2-1 TRBD2 TRBV2 CASSAASGSPLEQFF TGTGCCAGCAGTGCTGCTAGCGGGAGTCCGCTTGAGCAGTTCTTC
. TRBJ1-2 . TRBV27 CASSLRGYGYTF TGTGCCAGCAGCCTAAGGGGGTATGGCTACACCTTC
. TRBJ1-1 TRBD1 TRBV10-3 CAIQGVMNTEAFF TGTGCCATACAGGGGGTCATGAACACTGAAGCTTTCTTT
. TRBJ1-4 TRBD1 TRBV6-6 CASVPAPGTANEKLFF TGTGCCAGCGTACCGGCGCCCGGGACAGCTAATGAAAAACTGTTTTTT
. TRBJ2-5 . TRBV2 CASSDRGKTQYF TGTGCCAGCAGTGACAGGGGAAAGACCCAGTACTTC
. TRBJ1-2 . TRBV6-5 CASSYSIYVTNYGYTF TGTGCCAGCAGTTACTCGATTTACGTTACTAACTATGGCTACACCTTC
few TRBJ2-5 . TRBV10-3 CAISVGTEETQYF TGTGCCATCAGTGTCGGGACCGAAGAGACCCAGTACTTC
once TRBJ1-2 . TRBV30 CAWSVTPRRPNYGYTF TGTGCCTGGAGTGTAACCCCCCGCAGGCCTAACTATGGCTACACCTTC
. TRBJ2-5 . TRBV2 CASRHRVETQYF TGTGCCAGCAGGCACAGGGTTGAGACCCAGTACTTC
. TRBJ2-5 . TRBV5-4 CASSLGGGSRETQYF TGTGCCAGCAGCTTGGGAGGGGGGTCCCGAGAGACCCAGTACTTC
. TRBJ1-1 . TRBV18 CASSPARVLMNTEAFF TGTGCCAGCTCACCGGCCAGGGTCTTGATGAACACTGAAGCTTTCTTT
. TRBJ2-5 TRBD2 TRBV9 CASSVGLAGGGGETQYF TGTGCCAGCAGCGTAGGACTAGCGGGAGGGGGTGGAGAGACCCAGTACTTC
. TRBJ2-7 TRBD1 TRBV11-2 CASRGPHSDRASYEQYF TGTGCCAGCAGGGGCCCCCACTCGGACAGGGCCTCCTACGAGCAGTACTTC
once TRBJ2-3 . TRBV10-1 CASSEFLRDSQYF TGCGCCAGCAGTGAGTTTTTGCGGGACTCGCAGTATTTT
. TRBJ1-1 . TRBV4-3 CASSQDTPRYGDGFLEDTEAFF TGCGCCAGCAGCCAAGATACCCCCCGGTACGGGGATGGTTTTTTGGAGGACACTGAAGCTTTCTTT
. TRBJ2-3 TRBD2 TRBV7-6 CASSGAGGTDTQYF TGTGCCAGCAGCGGCGCGGGAGGCACAGATACGCAGTATTTT
. TRBJ2-3 TRBD2 TRBV19 CATKLAGGAGTQYF TGTGCCACTAAACTAGCGGGAGGGGCCGGTACGCAGTATTTT
. TRBJ2-3 . TRBV5-1 CASSVDSVGDTQYF TGCGCCAGCAGCGTGGACTCAGTTGGAGATACGCAGTATTTT
. TRBJ2-7 TRBD2 TRBV5-4 CASSRGLAGGDHEQYF TGTGCCAGCAGCAGAGGACTAGCGGGAGGGGACCACGAGCAGTACTTC
. TRBJ2-7 . TRBV2 CATQVRVGSHEQYF TGTGCCACTCAGGTACGGGTGGGGTCCCACGAGCAGTACTTC
once TRBJ2-1 . TRBV7-2 CASSRVRAGGAYNEQFF TGTGCCAGCAGCCGCGTCCGGGCAGGGGGGGCCTACAATGAGCAGTTCTTC
. TRBJ2-5 . TRBV9 CASSVVGAPPETQYF TGTGCCAGCAGCGTAGTAGGGGCACCCCCCGAGACCCAGTACTTC
. TRBJ2-1 . TRBV9 CASSVVPGNEQFF TGTGCCAGCAGCGTAGTGCCCGGGAATGAGCAGTTCTTC
. TRBJ2-5 . TRBV5-8 CASSLIGARNQYF TGTGCCAGCAGCCTAATCGGGGCACGGAACCAGTACTTC
. TRBJ2-2 . TRBV4-1 CASSRSESLGGELFF TGCGCCAGCAGCCGCTCCGAGAGCTTAGGAGGGGAGCTGTTTTTT
. TRBJ2-5 TRBD2 TRBV7-2 CASSLWTSVVSKTQYF TGTGCCAGCAGCTTATGGACTAGCGTAGTGAGCAAGACCCAGTACTTC
. TRBJ2-1 . TRBV10-3 CAISVGPLGGYYNEQFF TGTGCCATCAGTGTCGGACCCCTCGGAGGCTACTACAATGAGCAGTTCTTC
. TRBJ2-3 . TRBV20-1 CSASPTDTQYF TGCAGTGCTAGCCCCACAGATACGCAGTATTTT
. TRBJ2-2 TRBD2 TRBV7-2 CASRRGLAGGENTGELFF TGTGCCAGCAGAAGGGGACTAGCGGGAGGGGAGAACACCGGGGAGCTGTTTTTT
. TRBJ2-2 . TRBV7-2 CASSLGGTTGELFF TGTGCCAGCAGCTTAGGGGGGACAACCGGGGAGCTGTTTTTT